The rows below give T cell receptor beta chains drawn from one sample of a study of blood T cell repertoires in COVID-19. This table comes from immunoSEQ multiplex PCR, and its TCRdb copy is limited to in-frame clones, with some not included. The table records fewer than 60,000 clones, 86% of them present only once. The sequencing sample was made of peripheral blood. Every receptor here comes from an elderly woman with acute or convalescent COVID-19. The CDR3 runs from the conserved cysteine through the conserved F or W. D genes are given only for firm matches. The listing skips clone size in some rows; elsewhere it reads once, few, many or a size class.

cdr3_aa,cdr3_nt,v_call,clone_size,d_call,j_call
CAIDRDGGNTIYF,TGTGCCATCGACAGGGATGGAGGAAACACCATATATTTT,TRBV2,NA,TRBD1,TRBJ1-3
CSVGSGRAYNEQFF,TGCAGCGTTGGAAGCGGGAGGGCCTACAATGAGCAGTTCTTC,TRBV29-1,NA,TRBD2,TRBJ2-1
CASSLAGERFNEQFF,TGCGCCAGCAGTTTAGCGGGAGAGAGGTTCAATGAGCAGTTCTTC,TRBV5-1,NA,TRBD2,TRBJ2-1
CASGLARQGANNEQFF,TGTGCTAGTGGTTTAGCCCGGCAGGGGGCGAACAATGAGCAGTTCTTC,TRBV12-5,NA,TRBD1,TRBJ2-1
CSVEAFRDRDGEAFF,TGCAGCGTTGAAGCGTTCCGGGACAGGGACGGTGAAGCTTTCTTT,TRBV29-1,NA,TRBD1,TRBJ1-1
CAVREGAGNQPQHF,TGTGCAGTACGGGAGGGGGCAGGCAATCAGCCCCAGCATTTT,TRBV28,once,TRBD1,TRBJ1-5
CASSQRGRTSGSGAYNEQFF,TGTGCCAGCAGCCAAAGAGGTAGGACTAGCGGGAGTGGGGCTTACAATGAGCAGTTCTTC,TRBV4-2,NA,TRBD2,TRBJ2-1
CATSRGTGNYGYTF,TGTGCCACCAGCAGAGGAACAGGGAACTATGGCTACACCTTC,TRBV15,NA,NA,TRBJ1-2
CASSLGRGPTDTQYF,TGTGCCAGCAGCTTAGGGCGGGGACCCACAGATACGCAGTATTTT,TRBV7-8,NA,NA,TRBJ2-3
CASRRDTGGATYNEQFF,TGTGCCAGCAGACGAGACACAGGAGGGGCTACCTACAATGAGCAGTTCTTC,TRBV6-6,NA,NA,TRBJ2-1
CASSHTSGGATDTQYF,TGTGCCAGCAGCCACACGTCGGGGGGGGCCACAGATACGCAGTATTTT,TRBV3-1/TRBV3-2,once,TRBD2,TRBJ2-3
CASSQDLSANEQFF,TGTGCCAGCAGCCAAGATCTCAGCGCCAATGAGCAGTTCTTC,TRBV3-1/TRBV3-2,NA,NA,TRBJ2-1
CASSLETGGKSQPQHF,TGTGCCAGCAGTTTAGAGACAGGGGGCAAAAGTCAGCCCCAGCATTTT,TRBV28,NA,TRBD1,TRBJ1-5
CASSYGTGARYTF,TGTGCCAGCAGTTACGGGACAGGGGCCCGCTACACCTTC,TRBV6-5,NA,TRBD1,TRBJ1-2
CASSTLQARNTQYF,TGTGCCAGTAGCACCCTTCAAGCTAGAAATACGCAGTATTTT,TRBV19,NA,NA,TRBJ2-3
CASSTRPGNTQYF,TGTGCCAGTAGTACTCGACCCGGGAATACGCAGTATTTT,TRBV19,NA,NA,TRBJ2-3
CASSFPVNEQFF,TGTGCCAGCAGCTTTCCGGTGAATGAGCAGTTCTTC,TRBV7-2,NA,NA,TRBJ2-1
CASGQGDTEAFF,TGTGCCAGTGGACAGGGAGACACTGAAGCTTTCTTT,TRBV19,once,TRBD1,TRBJ1-1
CASSPGTSGPSTDTQYF,TGCGCCAGCAGCCCAGGGACTAGCGGGCCTAGCACAGATACGCAGTATTTT,TRBV5-1,NA,TRBD2,TRBJ2-3
CAGKDRVTTEKLFF,TGTGCCGGAAAGGACAGGGTCACTACTGAAAAACTGTTTTTT,TRBV2,NA,TRBD1,TRBJ1-4
CASGPPGQGASGYTF,TGTGCTAGTGGCCCGCCGGGACAGGGGGCGAGCGGCTACACCTTC,TRBV12-5,NA,TRBD1,TRBJ1-2
CASSVEVGEQFF,TGTGCCAGCAGCGTCGAGGTGGGTGAGCAGTTCTTC,TRBV5-4,NA,NA,TRBJ2-1
CASSQGQGALYGYTF,TGCGCCAGCAGCCAGGGACAGGGGGCCTTATATGGCTACACCTTC,TRBV4-1,NA,TRBD1,TRBJ1-2
CASSQHSGSYNEQFF,TGCGCCAGCAGCCAGCATAGCGGCTCCTACAATGAGCAGTTCTTC,TRBV5-1,NA,NA,TRBJ2-1
CASSGTRGETQYF,TGTGCCAGTAGTGGGACTAGAGGAGAGACCCAGTACTTC,TRBV19,NA,TRBD2,TRBJ2-5
CASSRGATGELFF,TGCGCCAGCAGTCGGGGTGCAACCGGGGAGCTGTTTTTT,TRBV4-1,NA,NA,TRBJ2-2
CASTVGQTSNQPQHF,TGTGCCAGCACCGTAGGACAAACGAGCAATCAGCCCCAGCATTTT,TRBV2,NA,NA,TRBJ1-5
CASTYYTGELFF,TGTGCCAGTACCTATTACACCGGGGAGCTGTTTTTT,TRBV19,NA,NA,TRBJ2-2
CASSSSGGRNNEQFF,TGTGCCAGCAGCTCTAGCGGGGGGCGTAACAATGAGCAGTTCTTC,TRBV6-5,NA,TRBD2,TRBJ2-1